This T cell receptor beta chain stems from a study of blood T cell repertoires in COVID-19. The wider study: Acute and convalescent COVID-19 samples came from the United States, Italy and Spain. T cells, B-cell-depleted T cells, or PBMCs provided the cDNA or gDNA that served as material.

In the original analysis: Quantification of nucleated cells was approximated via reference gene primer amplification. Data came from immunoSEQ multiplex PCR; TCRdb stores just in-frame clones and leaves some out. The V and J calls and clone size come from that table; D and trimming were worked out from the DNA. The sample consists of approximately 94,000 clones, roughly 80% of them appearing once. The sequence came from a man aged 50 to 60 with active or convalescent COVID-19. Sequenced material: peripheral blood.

The CDR3 region is CASSGQGGTQYF. As DNA, the CDR3 is TGTGCCAGCAGTGGACAGGGTGGGACCCAGTACTTC. The V and J genes are TRBV12-3 or TRBV12-4 and TRBJ2-5; 8 bases agree with TRBD1. The CDR3 contains 12 residues. The trim removed 5 bases at V and 7 bases at J, leaving 3 bases unmatched.